These T cell receptor beta chains were read from a single sample in a study of a mutant IDH1 vaccine in newly diagnosed glioma. This table comes from immunoSEQ multiplex PCR, and its TCRdb copy is limited to in-frame clones, with some not included. Of around 30,000 clones listed, approximately 90% were seen once; the top ten hold around 2.6%. Their target antigens are unknown. This sample comprised PBMCs, obtained from a glioma patient whose treatment included an IDH1 peptide vaccine. These receptor sequences come from a man in his forties or fifties with glioma. The conserved cysteine and the conserved F or W are not part of the CDR3 here. Each record gives: V gene, J gene, CDR3 protein.

v_gene: TRBV5-1; j_gene: TRBJ1-4; CDR3aa: ASSLGQGEEKLF
v_gene: TRBV5-4; j_gene: TRBJ1-2; CDR3aa: ASSGAADGLYGYT
v_gene: TRBV5-1; j_gene: TRBJ1-2; CDR3aa: ASSLAGGQGTYGYT
v_gene: TRBV7-2; j_gene: TRBJ2-7; CDR3aa: ASSFRDRVYEQY
v_gene: TRBV5-4; j_gene: TRBJ2-1; CDR3aa: ASSSLTGRKNEQF
v_gene: TRBV6-5; j_gene: TRBJ2-5; CDR3aa: ASSKRETQY
v_gene: TRBV10-1; j_gene: TRBJ1-2; CDR3aa: ASSSRTADRDGYT
v_gene: TRBV15; j_gene: TRBJ1-1; CDR3aa: ATSRDRGLAEAF
v_gene: TRBV30; j_gene: TRBJ2-1; CDR3aa: AWSPLVGFGGNEQF
v_gene: TRBV19; j_gene: TRBJ2-6; CDR3aa: ASSIEGSGANVLT
v_gene: TRBV4-1; j_gene: TRBJ2-5; CDR3aa: ASSQDRVFGSGRVGETQY
v_gene: TRBV4-3; j_gene: TRBJ1-3; CDR3aa: ASSPYSSGAGSGNTIY
v_gene: TRBV6-5; j_gene: TRBJ2-1; CDR3aa: ASSYRDSSNEQF
v_gene: TRBV5-1; j_gene: TRBJ2-7; CDR3aa: ASSLDLSGLYEQY
v_gene: TRBV7-6; j_gene: TRBJ2-5; CDR3aa: ASSLVAREFQETQY
v_gene: TRBV19; j_gene: TRBJ2-3; CDR3aa: ASSIPGRGDTDTQY
v_gene: TRBV27; j_gene: TRBJ2-4; CDR3aa: ASATGLRDIQY
v_gene: TRBV4-1; j_gene: TRBJ1-5; CDR3aa: ASSQDRGSNQPQH
v_gene: TRBV7-2; j_gene: TRBJ2-7; CDR3aa: ASSLVYSYEQY
v_gene: TRBV28; j_gene: TRBJ1-6; CDR3aa: ASSLTGRGTPGNSPLH
v_gene: TRBV10-3; j_gene: TRBJ2-2; CDR3aa: AISAGTTNTGELF
v_gene: TRBV5-1; j_gene: TRBJ1-2; CDR3aa: ASSLETDGYYGYT
v_gene: TRBV5-6; j_gene: TRBJ1-5; CDR3aa: ASSTNRDRGLAGNQPQH
v_gene: TRBV11-1; j_gene: TRBJ2-7; CDR3aa: ASSYTGFYEQY
v_gene: TRBV15; j_gene: TRBJ2-1; CDR3aa: ATSWEVVFNNEQF
v_gene: TRBV28; j_gene: TRBJ1-1; CDR3aa: ASSRSDNTEAF
v_gene: TRBV7-2; j_gene: TRBJ1-1; CDR3aa: ASSLVGQGENTEAF
v_gene: TRBV6-5; j_gene: TRBJ2-5; CDR3aa: ASSSRTGEETQY